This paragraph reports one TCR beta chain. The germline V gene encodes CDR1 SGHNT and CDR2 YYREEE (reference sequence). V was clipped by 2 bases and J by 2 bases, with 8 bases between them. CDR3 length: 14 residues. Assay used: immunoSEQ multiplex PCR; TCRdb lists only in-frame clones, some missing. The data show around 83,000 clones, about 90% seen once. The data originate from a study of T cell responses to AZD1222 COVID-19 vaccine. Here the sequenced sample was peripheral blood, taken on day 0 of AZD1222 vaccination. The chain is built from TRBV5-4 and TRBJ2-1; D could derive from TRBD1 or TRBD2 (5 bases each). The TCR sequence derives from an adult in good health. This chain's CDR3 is CASSLGTTYNEQFF. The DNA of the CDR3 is TGTGCCAGCAGCTTAGGGACGACCTACAATGAGCAGTTCTTC.